The clone carrying this T cell receptor (beta chain) appeared a few times. What it binds is unknown. This entry belongs to a study of blood T cells in healthy people across ages. Donors gave around 9.3 milliliters of peripheral blood apiece. Regarding the study as a whole: It was the long-lived donors that had more naive CD4+ cells and higher diversity than aged donors. As age increased, TCR beta diversity per million T cells fell in a roughly linear fashion. Estimated diversity across one million T cells was deemed an underestimate.

CDR1 DFQATT and CDR2 SNEGSKA come from the germline V gene (reference sequence). The CDR3 consists of 13 residues. V was cut by 6 bases and J by 8 bases, with 16 bases left in between. For the second PCR, which ran for about 7 to 11 cycles, a sample-barcoded 5' primer and a J-beta primer mix were used. Using its own MiXCR run on the 5' RACE reads, TCRdb lists one record per CDR3 protein. The table lists 650,000 to 700,000 distinct CDR3 sequences, more than 45% of them singletons, with around an eighth in the top ten. The genes are TRBV20-1 and TRBJ2-2; D is possibly TRBD1 (6 bases). This receptor was taken from a woman older than 75 in good health. Sequencing was performed on blood. In DNA, the CDR3 is TGCAGTGCCCCAGAGGGGGATCGGGGGGAGCTGTTTTTT. Its translation: CSAPEGDRGELFF.